A few counts support the clone carrying this T cell receptor beta chain. The data belong to a study of blood T cell repertoires in COVID-19. As for the study in general: Spain, Italy and the United States supplied samples that represented acute and convalescent COVID-19. PBMCs, B-cell-depleted T cells, or T cells were the source of the cDNA or gDNA that made up the material.

Assay used: immunoSEQ multiplex PCR; TCRdb lists only in-frame clones, some missing. The table records around 150,000 clones, roughly four fifths of them present only once. Trimming cost V 0 bases and J 3 bases, with 7 bases left between them. Germline V gives CDR1 SGDLS, CDR2 YYNGEE. This CDR3 has 13 residues. The chain joins TRBV9 to TRBJ2-7, with unresolved D. Material: peripheral blood. This clonotype originated in an elderly woman with acute or convalescent COVID-19. The CDR3 protein is CASSVDPGYEQYF. The CDR3 bases are TGTGCCAGCAGCGTAGATCCCGGCTACGAGCAGTACTTC.